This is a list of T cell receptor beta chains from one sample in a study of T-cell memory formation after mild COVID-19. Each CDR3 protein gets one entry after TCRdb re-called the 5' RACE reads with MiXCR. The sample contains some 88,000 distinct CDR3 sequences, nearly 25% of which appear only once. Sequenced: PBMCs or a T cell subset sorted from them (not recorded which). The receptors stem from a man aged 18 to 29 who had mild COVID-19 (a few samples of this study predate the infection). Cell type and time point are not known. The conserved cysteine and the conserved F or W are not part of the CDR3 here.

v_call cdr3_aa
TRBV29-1 SVESPERGTDTQY
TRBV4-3 ASSQEAGQHNEQF
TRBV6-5 ASSYLRSSYEQY
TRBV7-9 ASSPIPTKEAF
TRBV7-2 ASSLRLGNYGYT
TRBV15 ATSRDRGPGAQY
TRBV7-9 ASSLECLVTGNTEAF
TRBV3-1 ASSQDAGSLDTQY
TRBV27 ASGATAAGAEQF
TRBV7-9 ASSDRTDRGNTGELF
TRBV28 ASRPPSTGETQY
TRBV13 ASSSTDSGANVLT
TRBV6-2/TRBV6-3 ASSYSGRAYEQY
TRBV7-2 ASSRDRGQRNSPLH
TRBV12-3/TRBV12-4 ASRPERGGVRDTQY
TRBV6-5 ASSYRRVANYGYT
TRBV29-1 SVDPFFGTVENEQF
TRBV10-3 AISERQTISNQPQH
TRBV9 ASSPRTVDEQF
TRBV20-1 SARRTGGWSNQPQH
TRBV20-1 SAAGAGYYEQY
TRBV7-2 ASSFGYGRNTDTQY
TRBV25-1 ASSHGQGGNEQF
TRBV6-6 ASSGPAQPQH
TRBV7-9 ASSLRYGDGELF
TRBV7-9 ASSLAGSYGYT
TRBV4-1 ASSPPGTDTQY
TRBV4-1 ASSPGTWTEAF
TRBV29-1 SALGSEAF
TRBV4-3 ASSQDRILNTEAF
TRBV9 ASSVDVTGELF
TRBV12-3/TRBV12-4 ASSWTWRVGELF
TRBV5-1 ASSPTRATEAF
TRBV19 ASSRYRDSTGELF
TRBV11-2 ASSLGGTGIDTQY
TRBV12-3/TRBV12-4 ASSLARGGRTEAF
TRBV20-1 SASGSASGGNRVETQY
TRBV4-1 ASSQDAASGYQETQY
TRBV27 ASSLSGTGAFEAF
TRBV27 ASSPTNTEAF
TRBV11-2 ASCSPAGELF
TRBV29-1 SVVVLGRAF
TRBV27 ASSFGSTGYGYT
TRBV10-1 ASSESPGTGGTPGQF
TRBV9 ASSSPRWGPTNTGELF
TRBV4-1 ASSPSGGPGELF
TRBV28 ASSDRGLSGNTIY
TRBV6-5 ASSYGASYYGYT
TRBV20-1 SASDREGTDTQY
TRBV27 ASSPTSGGGETQY
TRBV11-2 ASSPGGASGGSSSYNEQF
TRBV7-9 ASSRAGTLNNEQF
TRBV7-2 ASSLPQGTDTQY
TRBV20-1 SARDYLAGAQETQY